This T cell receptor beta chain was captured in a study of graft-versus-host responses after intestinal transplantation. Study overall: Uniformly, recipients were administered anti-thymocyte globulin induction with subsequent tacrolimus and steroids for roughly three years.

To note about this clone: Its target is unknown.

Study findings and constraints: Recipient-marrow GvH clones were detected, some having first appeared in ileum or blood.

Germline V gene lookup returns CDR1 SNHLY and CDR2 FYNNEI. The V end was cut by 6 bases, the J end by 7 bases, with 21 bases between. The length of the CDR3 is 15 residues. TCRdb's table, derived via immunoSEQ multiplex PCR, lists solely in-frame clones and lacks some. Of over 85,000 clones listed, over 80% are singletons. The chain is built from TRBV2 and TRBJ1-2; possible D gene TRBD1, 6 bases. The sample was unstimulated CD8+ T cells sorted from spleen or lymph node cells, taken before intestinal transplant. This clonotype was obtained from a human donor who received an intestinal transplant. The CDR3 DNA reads TGTGCCAGCAGAGCTTGGACAGATCCAACTGCTGGCTACACCTTC. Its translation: CASRAWTDPTAGYTF.